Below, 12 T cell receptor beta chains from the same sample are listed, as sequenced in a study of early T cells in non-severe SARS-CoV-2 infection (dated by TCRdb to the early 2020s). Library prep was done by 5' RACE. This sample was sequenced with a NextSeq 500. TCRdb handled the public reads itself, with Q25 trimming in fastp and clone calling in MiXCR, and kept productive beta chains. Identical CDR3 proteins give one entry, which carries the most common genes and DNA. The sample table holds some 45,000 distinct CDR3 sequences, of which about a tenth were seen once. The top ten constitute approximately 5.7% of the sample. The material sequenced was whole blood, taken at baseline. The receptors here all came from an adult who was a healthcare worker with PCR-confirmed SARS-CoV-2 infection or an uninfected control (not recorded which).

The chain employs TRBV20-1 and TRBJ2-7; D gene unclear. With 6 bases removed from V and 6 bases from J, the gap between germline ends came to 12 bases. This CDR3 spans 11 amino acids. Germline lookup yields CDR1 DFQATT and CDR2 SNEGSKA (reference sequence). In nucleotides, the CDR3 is TGCAGTGCCCGACGAAGGGCCGAGCAGTACTTC. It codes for CSARRRAEQYF.

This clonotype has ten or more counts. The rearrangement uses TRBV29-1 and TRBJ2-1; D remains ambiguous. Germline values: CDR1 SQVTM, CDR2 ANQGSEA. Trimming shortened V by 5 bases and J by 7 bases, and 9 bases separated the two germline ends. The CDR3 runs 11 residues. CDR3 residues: CSVRHWNEQFF. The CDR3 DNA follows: TGCAGCGTTAGACACTGGAATGAGCAGTTCTTC.

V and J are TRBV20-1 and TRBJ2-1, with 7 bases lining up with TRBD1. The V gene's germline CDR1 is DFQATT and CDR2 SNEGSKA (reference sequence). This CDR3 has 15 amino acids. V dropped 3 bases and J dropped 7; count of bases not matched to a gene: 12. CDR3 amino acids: CSASGTKGAWNEQFF. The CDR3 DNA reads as TGCAGTGCTAGTGGGACCAAGGGGGCCTGGAATGAGCAGTTCTTC.

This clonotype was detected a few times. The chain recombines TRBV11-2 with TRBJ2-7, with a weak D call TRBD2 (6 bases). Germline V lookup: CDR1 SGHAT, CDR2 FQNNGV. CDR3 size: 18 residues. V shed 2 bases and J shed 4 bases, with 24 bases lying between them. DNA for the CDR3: TGTGCCAGCAGCTTAAGCATCGGGGGACTGATTAAGGGGTACGAGCAGTACTTC. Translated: CASSLSIGGLIKGYEQYF.

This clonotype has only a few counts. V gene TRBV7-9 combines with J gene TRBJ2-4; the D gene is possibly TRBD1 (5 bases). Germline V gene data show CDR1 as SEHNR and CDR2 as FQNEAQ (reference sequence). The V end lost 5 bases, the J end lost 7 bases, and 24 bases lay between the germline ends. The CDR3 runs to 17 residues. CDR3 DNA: TGTGCCAGCAGCGCGGACACCGACCCGTCAAGATTTAACATTCAGTACTTC. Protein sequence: CASSADTDPSRFNIQYF.

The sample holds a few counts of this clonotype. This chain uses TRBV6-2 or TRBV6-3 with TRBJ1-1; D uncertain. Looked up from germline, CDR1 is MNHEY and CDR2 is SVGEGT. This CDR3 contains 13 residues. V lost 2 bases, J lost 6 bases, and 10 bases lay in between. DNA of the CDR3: TGTGCCAGCAGTTACGCTGGTAAAGCTGAAGCTTTCTTT. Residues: CASSYAGKAEAFF.

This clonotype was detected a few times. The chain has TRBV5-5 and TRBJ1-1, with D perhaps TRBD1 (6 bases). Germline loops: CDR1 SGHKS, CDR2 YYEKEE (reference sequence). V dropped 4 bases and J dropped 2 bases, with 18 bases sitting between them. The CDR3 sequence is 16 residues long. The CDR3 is CASSLGRGTENTEAFF. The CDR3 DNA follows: TGTGCCAGCAGCCTGGGGAGGGGGACGGAAAACACTGAAGCTTTCTTT. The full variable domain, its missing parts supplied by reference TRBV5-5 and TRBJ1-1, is DAGVTQSPTHLIKTRGQQVTLRCSPISGHKSVSWYQQVLGQGPQFIFQYYEKEERGRGNFPDRFSARQFPNYSSELNVNALLLGDSALYLCASSLGRGTENTEAFFGQGTRLTVV.

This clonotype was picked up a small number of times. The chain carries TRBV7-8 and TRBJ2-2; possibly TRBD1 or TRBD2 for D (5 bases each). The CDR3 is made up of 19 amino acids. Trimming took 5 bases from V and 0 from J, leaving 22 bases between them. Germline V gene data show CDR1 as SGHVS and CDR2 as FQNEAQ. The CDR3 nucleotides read TGTGCCAGCAGCCCGCCGGGATACAGGACCTACACGAACACCGGGGAGCTGTTTTTT. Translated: CASSPPGYRTYTNTGELFF.

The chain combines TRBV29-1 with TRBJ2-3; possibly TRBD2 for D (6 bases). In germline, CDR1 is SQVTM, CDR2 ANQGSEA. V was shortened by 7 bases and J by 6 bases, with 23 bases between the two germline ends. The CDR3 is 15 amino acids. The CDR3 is CSAQPGLGVTDTQYF. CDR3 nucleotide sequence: TGCAGCGCCCAGCCGGGACTCGGGGTGACGGATACGCAGTATTTT.

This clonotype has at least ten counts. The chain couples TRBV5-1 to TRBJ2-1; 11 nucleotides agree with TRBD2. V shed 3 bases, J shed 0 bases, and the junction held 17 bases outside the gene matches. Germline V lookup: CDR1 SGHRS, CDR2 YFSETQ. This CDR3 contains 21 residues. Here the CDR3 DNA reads TGCGCCAGCAGCTCGCCGAATCTAGCGGGGGGTCCTTCGAGCTCCTACAATGAGCAGTTCTTC. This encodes CASSSPNLAGGPSSSYNEQFF.

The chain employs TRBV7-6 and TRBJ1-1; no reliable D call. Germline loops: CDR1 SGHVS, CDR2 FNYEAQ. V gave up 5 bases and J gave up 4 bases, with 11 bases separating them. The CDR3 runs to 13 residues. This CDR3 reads CASSPKPSTEAFF. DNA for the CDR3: TGTGCCAGCAGCCCTAAACCAAGCACTGAAGCTTTCTTT.

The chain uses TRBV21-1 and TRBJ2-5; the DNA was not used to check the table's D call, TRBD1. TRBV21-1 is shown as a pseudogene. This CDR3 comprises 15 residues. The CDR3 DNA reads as TGTGCCAGCAGCAAAGGAAGACAGGGGGTAGAGACCCAGTACTTC. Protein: CASSKGRQGVETQYF.